This TCR beta chain was profiled in a study of blood T cell repertoires in COVID-19. Study details: Sample material is recorded as cDNA or gDNA derived from T cells, B-cell-depleted T cells, or PBMCs.

The CDR3 loop spans 14 amino acids. Per germline, CDR1 ENHRY and CDR2 SYGVKD. V was pared by 4 bases and J by 6 bases, with 6 bases of the junction left unmatched. In Seattle, patients joined the study during active infection and were tracked longitudinally. Here immunoSEQ multiplex PCR was the method, and the copy in TCRdb shows in-frame clones only, minus some. The sample yields 77,000 or so clones, 83% seen once. This receptor was identified in a man aged 25 to 45 with COVID-19, enrolled during active disease. The rearrangement links TRBV10-3 to TRBJ2-3; 8 bases are a match to TRBD2. Sequencing was carried out using peripheral blood. In DNA, the CDR3 is TGTGCCATCAGTGCTGCGGGAGGCTCGGATACGCAGTATTTT. Encoded protein: CAISAAGGSDTQYF.